The 18 T cell receptor beta chains presented below share a single source sample, sequenced in a study of cytomegalovirus exposure and HLA in healthy donors. The primer mix had 60 Vbeta and 13 Jbeta primers. Here immunoSEQ multiplex PCR was the method, and the copy in TCRdb shows in-frame clones only, minus some. This table holds fewer than 150,000 clones, approximately 15% found once. Sequenced sample: PBMCs. The receptors originated from a woman aged 18-35 years in good health and CMV-seronegative.

V usage is TRBV15 and J usage is TRBJ2-3; D is uncertain. The V end lost 0 bases, the J end lost 7 bases, and 8 bases lay between the germline ends. This CDR3 contains 13 residues. Per germline, CDR1 LNHNV and CDR2 YYDKDF (reference sequence). In DNA, the CDR3 is TGTGCCACCAGCAGAGATGCGGAGTATACGCAGTATTTT. Encoded protein: CATSRDAEYTQYF.

This clone came up a few times. The rearrangement uses TRBV2 and TRBJ1-5; possibly TRBD1 for D (5 bases). The germline V gene has CDR1 SNHLY and CDR2 FYNNEI. V was shortened by 7 bases and J by 7 bases, with 20 bases between the two germline ends. The CDR3 is 15 residues long. DNA for the CDR3: TGTGCCAGCACTCCGGGGGGAACAGTCCACCAGCCCCAGCATTTT. Encoded protein: CASTPGGTVHQPQHF. The full variable domain, rest sourced from reference TRBV2 and TRBJ1-5, is EPEVTQTPSHQVTQMGQEVILRCVPISNHLYFYWYRQILGQKVEFLVSFYNNEISEKSEIFDDQFSVERPDGSNFTLKIRSTKLEDSAMYFCASTPGGTVHQPQHFGDGTRLSIL.

The chain employs TRBV6-5 and TRBJ2-1; D ambiguous. Per the germline V gene, CDR1 is MNHEY and CDR2 is SVGAGI. The CDR3 runs 16 residues. With 0 bases removed from V and 0 bases from J, the gap between germline ends came to 9 bases. Here the CDR3 DNA reads TGTGCCAGCAGTTACTCGGTGGGCTCCTCCTACAATGAGCAGTTCTTC. Translation: CASSYSVGSSYNEQFF.

This clone was detected a few times. The V gene is TRBV6-5, the J gene TRBJ2-2, with D hard to call. Germline V gives CDR1 MNHEY, CDR2 SVGAGI. The CDR3 is 15 amino acids. V was clipped by 0 bases and J by 1 base, with 6 bases between them. The CDR3 here is CASSYSTVNTGELFF. Here the CDR3 DNA reads TGTGCCAGCAGTTACTCTACGGTGAACACCGGGGAGCTGTTTTTT.

Only a few counts were recorded for this clone. The chain uses TRBV9 and TRBJ2-5; 11 bases match TRBD2. The CDR3 is made up of 14 amino acids. Germline V lookup: CDR1 SGDLS, CDR2 YYNGEE. V trimming: 2 bases; J trimming: 4 bases; junction bases outside the gene matches: 1. DNA for the CDR3: TGTGCCAGCAGCGTTACTAGCGGGGGAGAGACCCAGTACTTC. This codes for CASSVTSGGETQYF.

This chain connects TRBV29-1 to TRBJ2-5, with 10 bases aligning to TRBD2. Trimming cost V 1 base and J 5 bases; bases outside gene matches: 7. CDR1 is SQVTM, CDR2 ANQGSEA, per germline. The CDR3 length is 15 residues. The DNA for the CDR3 is TGCAGCGTTGAAGGGCTAGCGGGAGCGGATGAGACCCAGTACTTC. This gives the protein CSVEGLAGADETQYF.

The rearrangement links TRBV30 to TRBJ1-3, with D tentatively TRBD1 (6 bases). Deletions cut 0 bases from V and 4 bases from J, with 13 bases between. This CDR3 is built from 15 residues. Looked up from germline, CDR1 is GTSNPN and CDR2 is SVGIG (reference sequence). The CDR3 spells CAWSVGNRAGNTIYF. The CDR3 bases are TGTGCCTGGAGTGTCGGAAACAGGGCAGGAAACACCATATATTTT.

This clone has only a few counts. This chain uses TRBV6-5 with TRBJ2-1; D possibly corresponds to TRBD2 (5 bases). Deletions cut 0 bases from V and 4 bases from J, with 7 bases between. CDR1 and CDR2 from the germline V gene are MNHEY and SVGAGI. This CDR3 region has 14 residues. CDR3 protein: CASSYSRAYNEQFF. CDR3 bases: TGTGCCAGCAGTTACTCGAGGGCTTACAATGAGCAGTTCTTC.

This clone has only a few counts. The genes are TRBV7-2 and TRBJ2-3; TRBD1 aligns across 7 bases. This CDR3 is 14 amino acids long. Trimming cost V 6 bases and J 4 bases; bases outside gene matches: 7. The V gene's germline CDR1 is SGHTA and CDR2 FQGNSA. The CDR3 protein is CASRSGTVADTQYF. The DNA of the CDR3 is TGTGCCAGCAGATCGGGGACAGTTGCAGATACGCAGTATTTT.

This clone showed up just a few times. The V call is TRBV5-6, the J call TRBJ2-7; D remains ambiguous. Trimming pared 2 bases from V and 4 bases from J, leaving 7 bases between. The CDR3 spans 12 residues. Germline V CDR1 and CDR2: SGHDT, YYEEEE. The DNA for the CDR3 is TGTGCCAGCAGCTTCCAGGTGTACGAGCAGTACTTC. Translated: CASSFQVYEQYF.

The sample holds a few counts of this clone. V usage is TRBV7-2 and J usage is TRBJ2-7; tentative D call: TRBD2 (5 bases). The CDR3 has 17 amino acids. Germline CDR1 reads SGHTA; CDR2 reads FQGNSA. Trimming stripped 1 base from V and 0 bases from J, with 16 bases between. The CDR3 loop is CASSLVLSGVSSYEQYF. CDR3 nucleotides: TGTGCCAGCAGCTTAGTTCTGAGCGGCGTATCCTCCTACGAGCAGTACTTC.

The chain uses TRBV9 and TRBJ2-1, with D possibly TRBD2 on 5 matching bases. V lost 4 bases and J lost 0, with 17 bases in between. The CDR3 is made up of 17 amino acids. CDR1 is SGDLS and CDR2 is YYNGEE in the germline V gene. This chain's CDR3 is CASSPRGQASSYNEQFF. CDR3 nucleotides: TGTGCCAGCAGCCCCCGCGGGCAGGCCAGCTCCTACAATGAGCAGTTCTTC.

The chain couples TRBV19 to TRBJ1-5, with D maybe TRBD1 (6 bases). V was pared by 1 base and J by 5 bases, with 21 bases between. The CDR3 is 18 amino acids. Germline loops: CDR1 LNHDA, CDR2 SQIVND (reference sequence). The CDR3: CASSIAGGRTVGYQPQHF. CDR3 DNA: TGTGCCAGTAGTATAGCAGGTGGACGGACAGTTGGGTATCAGCCCCAGCATTTT.

The chain links TRBV15 to TRBJ1-2; D is perhaps TRBD1 (6 bases). The CDR3 extends over 14 amino acids. With 1 base removed from V and 3 bases from J, the gap between germline ends came to 9 bases. Germline V gives CDR1 LNHNV, CDR2 YYDKDF (reference sequence). In DNA, the CDR3 is TGTGCCACCAGCAGAGCTTGGACAGACTATGGCTACACCTTC. Its protein product is CATSRAWTDYGYTF.

There are a few counts of this clone. This rearrangement joins TRBV5-5 to TRBJ1-1; D is undetermined. This CDR3 spans 14 amino acids. In germline, CDR1 is SGHKS, CDR2 YYEKEE (reference sequence). Trimming shortened V by 4 bases and J by 3 bases, and 13 bases separated the two germline ends. CDR3 DNA: TGTGCCAGCAGCCACGGACTAAAGTACACTGAAGCTTTCTTT. Translation: CASSHGLKYTEAFF. The variable domain in full, with the rest retrieved from reference TRBV5-5 and TRBJ1-1, is DAGVTQSPTHLIKTRGQQVTLRCSPISGHKSVSWYQQVLGQGPQFIFQYYEKEERGRGNFPDRFSARQFPNYSSELNVNALLLGDSALYLCASSHGLKYTEAFFGQGTRLTVV.

The chain carries TRBV6-6 and TRBJ1-5; D is ambiguous. The germline V gene encodes CDR1 MNHNY and CDR2 SVGAGI (reference sequence). The V and J ends lost 2 bases and 6 bases respectively, with 8 bases between them. The CDR3 contains 13 residues. As DNA, the CDR3 is TGTGCCAGCAGTTACGCAGCGGGTCAGCCCCAGCATTTT. This encodes CASSYAAGQPQHF.

This chain links TRBV6-1 with TRBJ2-5; weak D call: TRBD2 (6 bases). Trimming pared 4 bases from V and 2 bases from J, leaving 20 bases between. CDR1 is MNHNS, CDR2 SASEGT, per germline. The length of the CDR3 is 17 residues. The CDR3 loop reads CASSGLSRWEVQETQYF. The CDR3 DNA reads as TGTGCCAGCAGTGGACTTAGTCGTTGGGAGGTTCAAGAGACCCAGTACTTC.

This clone appeared a few times. This chain links TRBV7-2 with TRBJ2-7; D perhaps matches TRBD2 (6 bases). The CDR3 contains 15 residues. Between the trimmed V and J ends, which lost 0 bases and 2 bases, there was a span of 11 bases. Germline loops: CDR1 SGHTA, CDR2 FQGNSA. The CDR3 protein is CASSLARGAPYEQYF. The CDR3 coding sequence is TGTGCCAGCAGCTTAGCGCGCGGGGCCCCCTACGAGCAGTACTTC.